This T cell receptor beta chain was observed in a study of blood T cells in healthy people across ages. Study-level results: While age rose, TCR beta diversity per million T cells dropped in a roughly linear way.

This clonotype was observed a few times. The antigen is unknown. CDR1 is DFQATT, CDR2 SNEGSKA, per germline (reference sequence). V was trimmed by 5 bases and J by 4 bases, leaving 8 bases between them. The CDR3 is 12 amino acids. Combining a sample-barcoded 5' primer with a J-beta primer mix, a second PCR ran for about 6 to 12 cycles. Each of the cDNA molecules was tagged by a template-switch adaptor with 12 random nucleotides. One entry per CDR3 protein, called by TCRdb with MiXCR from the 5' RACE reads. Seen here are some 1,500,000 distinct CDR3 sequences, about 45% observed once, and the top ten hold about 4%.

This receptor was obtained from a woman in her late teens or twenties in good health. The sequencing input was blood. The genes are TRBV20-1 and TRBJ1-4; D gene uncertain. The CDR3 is CSAGGNNEKLFF. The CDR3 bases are TGCAGTGCTGGAGGCAATAATGAAAAACTGTTTTTT.